These 23 T cell receptor beta chains came from one sample sequenced in a study of blood T cells in healthy people across ages. Through a sample-barcoded 5' primer and a J-beta primer mix, a second PCR was run for roughly 7 to 11 cycles. TCRdb itself ran the 5' RACE reads through MiXCR, one entry per CDR3 protein. The sample lists roughly 720,000 distinct CDR3 sequences; 40% to 65% were seen once. The source material was blood. These receptors all come from a man at least 80 years old in good health.

A single count supports this clonotype. The CDR3 region is CSRWNRDTQYF. The CDR3 DNA follows: TGCAGTCGGTGGAACCGGGATACGCAGTATTTT. V usage is TRBV20-1 and J usage is TRBJ2-3, with D hard to call. V dropped 8 bases and J dropped 6 bases, with 12 bases sitting between them. Looked up from germline, CDR1 is DFQATT and CDR2 is SNEGSKA (reference sequence). The CDR3 runs 11 residues.

This chain connects TRBV21-1 to TRBJ2-6. TRBV21-1 is flagged as a pseudogene. The CDR3 runs 16 residues. CDR3 protein: CASRTPNLSGANVLTF. The CDR3 DNA sequence: TGTGCCAGCAGGACACCTAACCTCTCTGGGGCCAACGTCCTGACTTTC.

As concerns this clonotype: An end of the junction differs from the germline gene, which may be a read error. This chain connects TRBV27 to TRBJ1-1; 9 positions agree with TRBD1. CDR1 is MNHEY, CDR2 SMNVEV, per germline (reference sequence). The CDR3 has 16 residues. CDR3 DNA: TGTGCCGGCAGTTTAGGGACAGGGAGAATCTTCACTGAAGCTTTCTTT. Translation gives CAGSLGTGRIFTEAFF.

The chain uses TRBV7-2 and TRBJ2-1; D is ambiguous. The CDR3 is 13 amino acids. V was shortened by 2 bases and J by 6 bases, with 8 bases between the two germline ends. Germline V gene lookup returns CDR1 SGHTA and CDR2 FQGNSA. The CDR3 nucleotides read TGTGCCAGCAGCTTATGCAGGAGCAATGAGCAGTTCTTC. It encodes CASSLCRSNEQFF.

To note about this clonotype: One end of the junction does not line up with germline, which may come from a read error. The rearrangement uses TRBV6-2 or TRBV6-3 and TRBJ1-1, with 10 bases lining up with TRBD1. Germline CDR1 and CDR2: MNHEY and SVGEGT. The CDR3 is 14 amino acids. The CDR3 sequence: CASSTTGGRTEAFF. The CDR3 region has the DNA TGTGCCAGCAGCACGACAGGGGGCCGCACTGAGGCTTTCTTT.

V is TRBV12-3 or TRBV12-4 and J is TRBJ2-1, with 8 bases lining up with TRBD1. The V and J ends lost 0 bases and 4 bases, in that order; junction bases with no gene match: 8. CDR3 length: 17 amino acids. For the CDR3, the DNA is TGTGCCAGCAGTTTAGCGGGACAGGCAGCCCTTTACAATGAGCAGTTCTTC. Translating it yields CASSLAGQAALYNEQFF.

The chain recombines TRBV9 with TRBJ2-1; possibly TRBD2 for D (7 bases). Germline CDR1 reads SGDLS; CDR2 reads YYNGEE. Trimming stripped 1 base from V and 8 bases from J, with 28 bases between. This CDR3 is 19 amino acids long. The chain's CDR3 is CASSVTARTRGVRGDEQFF. The CDR3 nucleotides read TGTGCCAGCAGCGTAACCGCGAGGACTAGGGGGGTACGTGGCGATGAGCAGTTCTTC.

Turning to this clonotype: At one end, the junction sequence differs from germline, possibly due to a read error. The chain has TRBV5-1 and TRBJ2-5; 11 bases map to TRBD2. Per the germline V gene, CDR1 is SGHRS and CDR2 is YFSETQ. The length of the CDR3 is 15 residues. This chain's CDR3 is CAGSSGTSGGETQYF. CDR3 coding DNA: TGCGCCGGCAGCTCCGGGACTAGCGGTGGAGAGACCCAGTACTTC.

CDR3 nucleotides: TGTGCCAGCAGTTCCCCGGGACTAGCGGGGTACAATGAGCAGTTCTTC. Translation gives CASSSPGLAGYNEQFF. The V call is TRBV28, the J call TRBJ2-1, with 13 positions matching TRBD2. Germline V gives CDR1 MDHEN, CDR2 SYDVKM. This CDR3 comprises 16 residues. V shed 4 bases, J shed 4 bases, and the junction held 4 bases outside the gene matches.

The chain carries TRBV29-1 and TRBJ2-3; 8 nucleotides agree with TRBD2. CDR3 length: 14 residues. Germline CDR1 reads SQVTM; CDR2 reads ANQGSEA. The J segment lost 3 bases and the V segment lost 1 base, leaving 3 bases of the junction unmatched. CDR3 DNA sequence: TGCAGCGTTGAAGGTGGCGGGAGGACAGATACGCAGTATTTT. It yields the protein CSVEGGGRTDTQYF.

With respect to this clonotype: A junction end diverges from the germline sequence, so it may reflect a read error. The V call is TRBV11-2, the J call TRBJ1-2; no reliable D call. This CDR3 comprises 12 residues. The V gene's germline CDR1 is SGHAT and CDR2 FQNNGV. CDR3 nucleotide sequence: TGCGCCAGCAGCTCCTTCGACTATGGCTACACCTTC. This gives the protein CASSSFDYGYTF. Combining the CDR3 with reference TRBV11-2 and TRBJ1-2 gives the whole variable domain EAGVAQSPRYKIIEKRQSVAFWCNPISGHATLYWYQQILGQGPKLLIQFQNNGVVDDSQLPKDRFSAERLKGVDSTLKIQPAKLEDSAVYLCASSSFDYGYTFGSGTRLTVV.

This clonotype was detected only a few times. This chain connects TRBV20-1 to TRBJ2-1; 7 bases map to TRBD2. The ends lost 5 bases at V and 2 bases at J; junction bases unmatched: 9. The CDR3 is 15 residues long. In germline, CDR1 is DFQATT, CDR2 SNEGSKA (reference sequence). Here the CDR3 DNA reads TGCAGTGCTGCCCGAGGGGAGGGTCCCTACAATGAGCAGTTCTTC. Its protein product is CSAARGEGPYNEQFF.

The V and J genes are TRBV3-1 and TRBJ1-2, with D hard to call. The CDR3 length is 16 residues. Trimming removed 1 base at V and 10 bases at J, with 22 bases between. From germline, CDR1 is LGHDT and CDR2 YNNKEL (reference sequence). As DNA, the CDR3 is TGTGCCAGCAGCCAAGGTCATACTCTGGCGGCTCGCGACTACACCTTC. Protein sequence: CASSQGHTLAARDYTF.

This clonotype was picked up a small number of times. The chain links TRBV7-2 to TRBJ2-1; either TRBD1 or TRBD2 may fit D (7 bases each). CDR3 length: 19 amino acids. Deletions cut 5 bases from V and 4 bases from J, with 27 bases between. CDR1 SGHTA and CDR2 FQGNSA come from the germline V gene. This CDR3 reads CASSPLDHTQGRVYNEQFF. CDR3 bases: TGTGCCAGCAGCCCACTTGACCATACACAGGGGAGGGTTTACAATGAGCAGTTCTTC.

The chain uses TRBV20-1 and TRBJ2-3; 13 bases agree with TRBD2. Germline CDR1 reads DFQATT; CDR2 reads SNEGSKA (reference sequence). The V and J ends lost 3 bases and 9 bases, in that order; junction bases with no gene match: 6. CDR3 length: 14 residues. This CDR3 is CSASLLAGGETQYF. In nucleotides, the CDR3 is TGCAGTGCTAGTCTACTAGCGGGAGGGGAAACGCAGTATTTT.

This chain uses TRBV5-1 with TRBJ2-7; D call uncertain. This CDR3 is 14 amino acids long. Trimming removed 3 bases at V and 0 bases at J, with 10 bases between. Germline V CDR1 and CDR2: SGHRS, YFSETQ. In nucleotides, the CDR3 is TGCGCCAGCAGCTCAGTCGCGATCTCCTACGAGCAGTACTTC. Protein sequence: CASSSVAISYEQYF.

This clonotype came up a few times. The chain combines TRBV7-2 with TRBJ2-7; D uncertain. CDR1 SGHTA and CDR2 FQGNSA come from the germline V gene. The V gene lost 3 bases and the J gene lost 0 bases, with 6 bases spanning the gap. CDR3 size: 13 residues. In DNA form, the CDR3 reads TGTGCCAGCAGCTTGGAGATCTCCTACGAGCAGTACTTC. Amino acid sequence: CASSLEISYEQYF.

The genes are TRBV4-2 and TRBJ1-1; D not resolved. The germline V gene encodes CDR1 LGHNA and CDR2 YNFKEQ. V gave up 4 bases and J gave up 6 bases, with 18 bases separating them. This CDR3 contains 15 residues. CDR3 sequence reads: CASSPQGVLLPEAFF. For the CDR3, the DNA is TGTGCCAGCAGCCCTCAAGGAGTTCTACTACCTGAAGCTTTCTTT.

The chain joins TRBV12-3 or TRBV12-4 to TRBJ2-5; no firm D call. The V end lost 3 bases, the J end lost 11 bases, and 22 bases lay between the germline ends. The CDR3 runs to 15 residues. The CDR3 DNA reads TGTGCCAGCAGTTTGGGGTTTTTCACCTACAATGAGCAGTACTTC. This gives the protein CASSLGFFTYNEQYF.

This clonotype was detected a few times. The gene calls are TRBV6-2 or TRBV6-3 and TRBJ2-5, with D perhaps matching TRBD1 or TRBD2 (5 bases each). The germline V gene encodes CDR1 MNHEY and CDR2 SVGEGT. Trimming removed 6 bases from V and 7 bases from J, with 9 bases in between. This CDR3 contains 11 residues. CDR3 in DNA: TGTGCCAGCAGCCAAGGGACGACCCAGTACTTC. Its translation: CASSQGTTQYF.

This clonotype was observed a single time. V usage is TRBV5-1 and J usage is TRBJ2-1; D possibly corresponds to TRBD2 (5 bases). Germline assignment: CDR1 SGHRS and CDR2 YFSETQ. V lost 1 base to trimming and J lost 8 bases, with 22 bases between them. The CDR3 sequence is 17 residues long. The CDR3 nucleotides are TGCGCCAGCAGCTTGCGGATCGCCGAGGGCCGGAACTATGAGCAGTTCTTC. Translated, it gives CASSLRIAEGRNYEQFF.

The chain couples TRBV28 to TRBJ2-1; the D is unclear. This CDR3 contains 15 residues. V lost 6 bases to trimming and J lost 9 bases, with 21 bases between them. CDR1 and CDR2 (germline): MDHEN, SYDVKM. The CDR3: CASSPTNGLPGEQFF. Written as DNA, the CDR3 is TGTGCCAGCAGCCCGACCAACGGGCTGCCCGGTGAGCAGTTCTTC.

This clonotype was seen a handful of times. The V call is TRBV2, the J call TRBJ1-2; TRBD1 is a possible D gene (6 bases). Trimming took off 6 bases at V and 5 bases at J, with 13 bases between the two ends. The germline CDR1 and CDR2 sequences are SNHLY and FYNNEI. The length of the CDR3 is 13 residues. For the CDR3, the DNA is TGTGCCAGCAGCCCGGGGGCGGAATATGGCTACACCTTC. Amino acids: CASSPGAEYGYTF.